These 27 T cell receptor beta chains originate from one sample sequenced in a study of blood T cell repertoires in COVID-19. TCRdb's table, derived via immunoSEQ multiplex PCR, lists solely in-frame clones and lacks some. The sample carries 65,000 to 90,000 clones, 80% to 85% recorded once. Sample: peripheral blood. The receptors originated from a human donor in a cohort sampled during active COVID-19.

This rearrangement joins TRBV9 to TRBJ2-2; 8 nucleotides agree with TRBD1. This CDR3 comprises 16 residues. Losses at the gene ends were 1 base for V and 4 bases for J; bases not matched to a gene: 6. Germline values: CDR1 SGDLS, CDR2 YYNGEE. The CDR3 DNA follows: TGTGCCAGCAGCGTAAGGACAGGGATAGGCACCGGGGAGCTGTTTTTT. It yields the protein CASSVRTGIGTGELFF.

J is TRBJ2-7 and V is TRBV7-2; possible D gene TRBD1, 7 bases. This CDR3 has 15 residues. The germline CDR1 and CDR2 sequences are SGHTA and FQGNSA. The ends were cut back, 0 bases at V and 2 bases at J, with 11 bases in the middle. In nucleotides, the CDR3 is TGTGCCAGCAGCTTAGCCAGGGGGGTAACCTACGAGCAGTACTTC. Protein sequence: CASSLARGVTYEQYF.

The chain combines TRBV28 with TRBJ2-5; 9 nucleotides align to TRBD1. The CDR3 spans 15 residues. The V and J ends lost 3 bases and 4 bases, in that order; junction bases with no gene match: 6. Germline CDR1 is MDHEN and CDR2 is SYDVKM. CDR3 protein: CASSLLGTGSETQYF. CDR3 nucleotides: TGTGCCAGCAGTTTGTTAGGGACAGGGTCAGAGACCCAGTACTTC.

The chain couples TRBV10-2 to TRBJ1-2; D ambiguous. With 2 bases removed from V and 8 bases from J, the gap between germline ends came to 12 bases. This CDR3 is 13 amino acids long. Germline V gene lookup returns CDR1 WSHSY and CDR2 SAAADI. This chain's CDR3 is CASSEGLLGGYTF. CDR3 nucleotide sequence: TGCGCCAGCAGTGAGGGACTGCTTGGGGGCTACACCTTC.

This chain joins TRBV4-1 and TRBJ1-4; D is uncertain. CDR1 is MGHRA and CDR2 is YSYEKL in the germline V gene. This CDR3 comprises 16 residues. V shed 0 bases and J shed 4 bases, with 12 bases lying between them. The CDR3 here is CASSQDWPGVNEKLFF. For the CDR3, the DNA is TGCGCCAGCAGCCAAGATTGGCCGGGAGTTAATGAAAAACTGTTTTTT.

V is TRBV5-4 and J is TRBJ1-1; 8 nucleotides line up with TRBD1. CDR3 size: 15 residues. Germline trimming cut 2 bases from V and 6 bases from J; bases unmatched to any gene: 9. Germline V gene data show CDR1 as SGHNT and CDR2 as YYREEE (reference sequence). The CDR3 region has the DNA TGTGCCAGCAGCTTCGATCTGGACAGGGAGGCTGAAGCTTTCTTT. It yields the protein CASSFDLDREAEAFF.

The rearrangement uses TRBV9 and TRBJ2-3, with a tentative D call TRBD2 (5 bases). Trimming pared 4 bases from V and 0 bases from J, leaving 15 bases between. Germline V CDR1 and CDR2: SGDLS, YYNGEE. The CDR3 extends over 16 amino acids. In DNA form, the CDR3 reads TGTGCCAGCAGCCCCTTGGGGAGCACTAGCACAGATACGCAGTATTTT. Translating gives CASSPLGSTSTDTQYF.

The rearrangement links TRBV14 to TRBJ2-7, with 11 bases aligning to TRBD1. The CDR3 extends over 14 amino acids. CDR1 and CDR2 (germline): SGHDN, FVKESK. The V gene end was trimmed by 5 bases and the J gene end by 4 bases; junction bases not matched to a gene: 4. In DNA form, the CDR3 reads TGTGCCAGCAGCTTAGGACAGGGGGCATACGAGCAGTACTTC. Translated, it gives CASSLGQGAYEQYF.

The V gene is TRBV6-2 or TRBV6-3, the J gene TRBJ1-5; possible D gene TRBD1, 5 bases. The CDR3 is 17 residues long. The V end lost 6 bases, the J end lost 0 bases, and 18 bases lay between the germline ends. Looked up from germline, CDR1 is MNHEY and CDR2 is SVGEGT. This CDR3 is CASSSGSRVFSNQPQHF. The CDR3 region has the DNA TGTGCCAGCAGCTCCGGATCCAGGGTTTTTAGCAATCAGCCCCAGCATTTT.

V is TRBV7-2 and J is TRBJ2-1, with TRBD2 matching over 14 bases. Looked up from germline, CDR1 is SGHTA and CDR2 is FQGNSA. The V segment lost 4 bases and the J segment 8 bases; nucleotides outside the gene matches: 4. The CDR3 totals 15 residues. The CDR3 loop is CASSSTSGGADEQFF. CDR3 DNA sequence: TGTGCCAGCAGCTCGACTAGCGGGGGGGCGGATGAGCAGTTCTTC.

The J gene is TRBJ1-2, the V gene TRBV5-1; 11 nucleotides agree with TRBD1. The CDR3 runs 16 residues. V shed 4 bases, J shed 4 bases, and the junction held 9 bases outside the gene matches. The germline CDR1 and CDR2 sequences are SGHRS and YFSETQ. CDR3: CASSPTGTGGAYGYTF. For the CDR3, the DNA is TGCGCCAGCAGCCCGACCGGGACAGGGGGTGCCTATGGCTACACCTTC. The variable domain in full, with the rest retrieved from reference TRBV5-1 and TRBJ1-2, is KAGVTQTPRYLIKTRGQQVTLSCSPISGHRSVSWYQQTPGQGLQFLFEYFSETQRNKGNFPGRFSGRQFSNSRSEMNVSTLELGDSALYLCASSPTGTGGAYGYTFGSGTRLTVV.

V usage is TRBV24-1 and J usage is TRBJ2-1; D not certain. The germline V gene encodes CDR1 KGHDR and CDR2 SFDVKD. Trimming stripped 3 bases from V and 9 bases from J, with 8 bases between. This CDR3 spans 12 amino acids. The CDR3 sequence: CATSDSVGEQFF. CDR3 nucleotides: TGTGCCACCAGTGATAGCGTCGGTGAGCAGTTCTTC.

This clone came up once. This chain connects TRBV5-1 to TRBJ1-1; 9 bases are shared with TRBD1. With 4 bases clipped from V and 3 bases from J, the junction kept 4 bases outside the gene matches. The CDR3 extends over 14 amino acids. The germline gives CDR1 SGHRS, CDR2 YFSETQ. The DNA for the CDR3 is TGCGCCAGCAGCCGCCGGACAGGGGACACTGAAGCTTTCTTT. Its protein product is CASSRRTGDTEAFF.

The chain has TRBV4-1 and TRBJ2-1; 10 bases fit TRBD2. CDR3 length: 20 residues. Trimming cost V 1 base and J 8 bases; bases outside gene matches: 20. Germline V gene sequence: CDR1 MGHRA, CDR2 YSYEKL. The CDR3 region has the DNA TGCGCCAGCAGCCAAGTACGAGGGGAGCGGGGGGGATTTAGTGGTGATGAGCAGTTCTTC. This sequence encodes CASSQVRGERGGFSGDEQFF.

The rearrangement uses TRBV4-1 and TRBJ2-7, with a tentative D call TRBD2 (5 bases). Per germline, CDR1 MGHRA and CDR2 YSYEKL. V shed 3 bases and J shed 4 bases, with 16 bases lying between them. This CDR3 region has 15 residues. CDR3 coding DNA: TGCGCCAGCAGCCAGCACTCCACGGGGATTTACGAGCAGTACTTC. Translation: CASSQHSTGIYEQYF.

The V and J genes are TRBV6-5 and TRBJ2-3; TRBD1 matches 11 bases. Germline V lookup: CDR1 MNHEY, CDR2 SVGAGI. The length of the CDR3 is 14 residues. The CDR3 loop reads CAIKGQGEIDTQYF. CDR3 bases: TGTGCGATCAAGGGACAGGGGGAAATAGATACGCAGTATTTT.

The genes are TRBV2 and TRBJ2-1; D not certain. Looked up from germline, CDR1 is SNHLY and CDR2 is FYNNEI. V was cut by 3 bases and J by 9 bases, with 6 bases left in between. This CDR3 region has 11 residues. The CDR3 loop reads CASSEVSEQFF. CDR3 DNA sequence: TGTGCCAGCAGTGAGGTCAGTGAGCAGTTCTTC.

This chain joins TRBV28 and TRBJ1-2, with a weak D call TRBD1 (6 bases). This CDR3 is built from 14 residues. CDR1 MDHEN and CDR2 SYDVKM come from the germline V gene. The V and J ends lost 5 bases and 1 base respectively, with 11 bases between them. CDR3 DNA: TGTGCCAGCAGTCCGGACAGTAATAACTATGGCTACACCTTC. It codes for CASSPDSNNYGYTF.

This clone was detected only a few times. The chain recombines TRBV2 with TRBJ2-1, with 7 bases that match TRBD2. Germline V CDR1 and CDR2: SNHLY, FYNNEI. The junction had 16 bases not matched to a gene; V was cut back by 7 bases and J by 7 bases. The CDR3 has 16 residues. CDR3 region: CASTWPSGVSLNEQFF. The CDR3, as DNA: TGTGCCAGCACGTGGCCGAGCGGGGTGTCTTTAAATGAGCAGTTCTTC.

This clone was recorded once. V and J are TRBV7-9 and TRBJ2-7; TRBD1 is a possible D gene (6 bases). This CDR3 has 15 amino acids. Per germline, CDR1 SEHNR and CDR2 FQNEAQ (reference sequence). Trimming removed 5 bases from V and 2 bases from J, with 16 bases in between. This CDR3 reads CASSLTGVLPYEQYF. The DNA for the CDR3 is TGTGCCAGCAGCCTGACAGGAGTACTACCCTACGAGCAGTACTTC.

The chain links TRBV19 to TRBJ1-1, with 7 bases aligning to TRBD1. The CDR3 length is 14 residues. V lost 7 bases and J lost 1; bases outside the gene matches: 6. Per germline, CDR1 LNHDA and CDR2 SQIVND (reference sequence). CDR3 DNA: TGTGCCAGTAAGGGGGCTACCGCGAACACTGAAGCTTTCTTT. Amino acid sequence: CASKGATANTEAFF.

This clone was recorded once. The chain is built from TRBV7-6 and TRBJ1-2; 10 bases are a match to TRBD1. CDR1 and CDR2 from the germline V gene are SGHVS and FNYEAQ. The CDR3 loop spans 11 amino acids. Trimming removed 8 bases from V and 13 bases from J; junction bases left unmatched: 7. As DNA, the CDR3 is TGTGCCAGCGGGACAGGGGCTACTCTCACCTTC. It encodes CASGTGATLTF.

This chain connects TRBV6-5 to TRBJ2-7; TRBD1 aligns across 9 bases. The V gene's germline CDR1 is MNHEY and CDR2 SVGAGI. The CDR3 is made up of 12 amino acids. Trimming at V came to 8 bases and at J to 7 bases, leaving 6 bases not matched to a gene. CDR3 protein: CASSRDREEQYF. The CDR3 region has the DNA TGTGCCAGCTCCCGGGACAGGGAAGAGCAGTACTTC.

The chain employs TRBV5-1 and TRBJ2-1; 7 nucleotides line up with TRBD1. Germline-derived CDR1 and CDR2 are SGHRS and YFSETQ. The junction had 7 bases not matched to a gene; V was cut back by 1 base and J by 6 bases. This CDR3 is built from 15 residues. The CDR3 spells CASSLRQGSINEQFF. In DNA form, the CDR3 reads TGCGCCAGCAGCTTGAGACAGGGAAGTATCAATGAGCAGTTCTTC.

The chain employs TRBV2 and TRBJ2-3; 8 bases agree with TRBD2. V lost 5 bases and J lost 4; bases outside the gene matches: 11. CDR1 is SNHLY, CDR2 FYNNEI, per germline. The CDR3 loop spans 16 amino acids. CDR3: CASSRTSSVGPDTQYF. DNA for the CDR3: TGTGCCAGCAGTCGGACTAGCTCGGTTGGCCCAGATACGCAGTATTTT. Full variable domain (rest looked up from reference TRBV2 and TRBJ2-3): EPEVTQTPSHQVTQMGQEVILRCVPISNHLYFYWYRQILGQKVEFLVSFYNNEISEKSEIFDDQFSVERPDGSNFTLKIRSTKLEDSAMYFCASSRTSSVGPDTQYFGPGTRLTVL.

The J gene is TRBJ1-1, the V gene TRBV6-5; TRBD1 matches 8 bases. Germline lookup yields CDR1 MNHEY and CDR2 SVGAGI. The CDR3 is made up of 14 amino acids. Trimming took 7 bases from V and 0 from J; bases not matched to a gene: 4. The CDR3 sequence: CASIPDRVNTEAFF. The CDR3 DNA sequence: TGTGCCAGCATTCCGGACAGGGTGAACACTGAAGCTTTCTTT.

The chain uses TRBV7-6 and TRBJ2-2, with 7 bases aligning to TRBD2. This CDR3 is 14 amino acids long. After removal of 1 base from V and 7 bases from J, the junction contained 3 bases not matched to a gene. Germline V gene data show CDR1 as SGHVS and CDR2 as FNYEAQ. The CDR3 sequence: CASSLEGGSGELFF. The CDR3 DNA follows: TGTGCCAGCAGCTTAGAGGGCGGGAGCGGGGAGCTGTTTTTT.